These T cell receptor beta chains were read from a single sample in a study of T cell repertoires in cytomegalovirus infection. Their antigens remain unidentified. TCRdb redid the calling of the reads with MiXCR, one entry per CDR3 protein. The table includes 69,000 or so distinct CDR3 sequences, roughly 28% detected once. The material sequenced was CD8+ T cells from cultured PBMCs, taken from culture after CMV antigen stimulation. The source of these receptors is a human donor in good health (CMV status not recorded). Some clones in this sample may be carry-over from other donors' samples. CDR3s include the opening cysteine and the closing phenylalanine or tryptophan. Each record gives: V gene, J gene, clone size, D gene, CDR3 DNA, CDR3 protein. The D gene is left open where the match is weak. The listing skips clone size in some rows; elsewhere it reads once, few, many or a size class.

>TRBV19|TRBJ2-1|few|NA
TGTGCCAGTAGTATCCGGGACTCTGTAGGTAATGAGCAGTTCTTC
CASSIRDSVGNEQFF
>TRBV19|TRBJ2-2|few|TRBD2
TGTGCCAGTAGTGTGTCTAGCGGAAACACCGGGGAGCTGTTTTTT
CASSVSSGNTGELFF
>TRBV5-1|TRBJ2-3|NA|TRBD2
TGCGCCAGCAGCTACAGGACTAGCGGGGGAAATACGCAGTATTTT
CASSYRTSGGNTQYF
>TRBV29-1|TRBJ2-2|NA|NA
TGCAGCGTGATGGGGGCAGGGGTAGGCCCCGGGGAGCTGTTTTTT
CSVMGAGVGPGELFF
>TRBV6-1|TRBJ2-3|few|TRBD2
TGTGCCAGCAGTGGGGTGGCGGGAGGGTTCACAGATACGCAGTATTTT
CASSGVAGGFTDTQYF
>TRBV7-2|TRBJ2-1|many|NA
TGTGCCAGCAGGTCAGGCCTACGCTCCTACAATGAGCAGTTCTTC
CASRSGLRSYNEQFF
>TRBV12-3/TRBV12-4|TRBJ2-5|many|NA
TGTGCCAGCGACCTGGGGGGATTCGGCGAGACCCAGTACTTC
CASDLGGFGETQYF
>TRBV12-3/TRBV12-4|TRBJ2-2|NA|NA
TGTGCCAGCAGTACCCGGGACACTTACACCGGGGAGCTGTTTTTT
CASSTRDTYTGELFF
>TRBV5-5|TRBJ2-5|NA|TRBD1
TGTGCCAGCAGCTTGGGGGGGGGACAGGGGGCCGGAGAGACCCAGTACTTC
CASSLGGGQGAGETQYF
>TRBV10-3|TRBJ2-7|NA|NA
TGTGCCATCAGACCAGACAGGTCCAGTGTCAACGAGCAGTACTTC
CAIRPDRSSVNEQYF
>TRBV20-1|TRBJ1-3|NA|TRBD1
TGCAGTGCTAGCCCCACAGGGGGCGGAAACACCATATATTTT
CSASPTGGGNTIYF
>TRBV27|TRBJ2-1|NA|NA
TGTGCCAGCAGTTTAGACGGGATGATGGTCAATGAGCAGTTCTTC
CASSLDGMMVNEQFF
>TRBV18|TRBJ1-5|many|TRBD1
TGTGCCAGCTCAGGGCAGGGGGCAGGTCAGCCCCAGCATTTT
CASSGQGAGQPQHF
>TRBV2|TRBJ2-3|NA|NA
TGTGCCAGCCTGGGGGGATTCACAGATACGCAGTATTTT
CASLGGFTDTQYF
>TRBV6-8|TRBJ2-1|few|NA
TGTGCCAGCAGTTCCTCAGGGGCACAGCAGTTCTTC
CASSSSGAQQFF
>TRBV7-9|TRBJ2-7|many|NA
TGTGCCAGCAGCTTACCCCACAACTACGAGCAGTACTTC
CASSLPHNYEQYF
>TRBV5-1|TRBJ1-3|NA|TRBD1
TGCGCCAGCAGCTACAGGGGGCCTGGAAACACCATATATTTT
CASSYRGPGNTIYF
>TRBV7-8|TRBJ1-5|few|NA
TGTGCCAGCAGCCCACGAGGACAGATCGAAAATCAGCCCCAGCATTTT
CASSPRGQIENQPQHF
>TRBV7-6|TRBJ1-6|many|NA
TGTGCCAGCAGCTTAGAAGGGGATAGGGGTTCACCCCTCCACTTT
CASSLEGDRGSPLHF
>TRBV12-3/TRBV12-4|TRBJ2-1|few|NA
TGTGCCAGCAGTTTATCTGGGCTCCATGAGCAGTTCTTC
CASSLSGLHEQFF
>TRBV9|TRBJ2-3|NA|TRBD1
TGTGCCAGCACCGGACAGGAACGCACAGATACGCAGTATTTT
CASTGQERTDTQYF
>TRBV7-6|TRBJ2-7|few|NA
TGTGCCAGCAGCCCCTCGGACACCAACTACGAGCAGTACTTC
CASSPSDTNYEQYF
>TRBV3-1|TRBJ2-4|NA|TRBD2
TGTGCCAGCAGCCCGGGACTAGCGGGAGGGCCGCTGTACTTC
CASSPGLAGGPLYF
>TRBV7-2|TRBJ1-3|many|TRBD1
TGTGCCAGCAGCCCGGGACAGATCTCTGGAAACACCATATATTTT
CASSPGQISGNTIYF
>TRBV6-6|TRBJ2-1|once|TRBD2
TGTGCCAGCAGTTACGCCACCCCTTCTAGCGGAGGTCCCTACAATGAGCAGTTCTTC
CASSYATPSSGGPYNEQFF
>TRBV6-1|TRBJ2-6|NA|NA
TGTGCCATCACCCCAGGGCCTGGGGCCAACGTCCTGACTTTC
CAITPGPGANVLTF
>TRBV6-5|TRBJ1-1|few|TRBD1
TGTGCCAGCAGTTACTCGACAGGGATAATGAACACTGAAGCTTTCTTT
CASSYSTGIMNTEAFF
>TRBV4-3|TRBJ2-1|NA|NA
TGCGCCAGCAGCCAAGACAGGGCAGAGGGAGAGCAGTTCTTC
CASSQDRAEGEQFF
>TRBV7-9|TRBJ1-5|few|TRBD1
TGTGCCAGCAGCTTAGGAGACAGGGGTATTTATTTT
CASSLGDRGIYF
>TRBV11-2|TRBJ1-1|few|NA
TGTGCCAGCAGCTTCGTACGGCCAGCTATGAACACTGAAGCTTTCTTT
CASSFVRPAMNTEAFF
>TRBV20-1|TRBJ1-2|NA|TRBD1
TGCAGTGCTAGAGATCGGACAGGGGGTGGCTACACCTTC
CSARDRTGGGYTF
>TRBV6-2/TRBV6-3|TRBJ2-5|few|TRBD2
TGTGCCAGCAGACGAGCGGGAGCGAGAGAGACCCAGTACTTC
CASRRAGARETQYF
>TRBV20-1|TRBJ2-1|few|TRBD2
TGCAGTGCTCAGACTAGCGGGGCGGTCGGACCGTACAATGAGCAGTTCTTC
CSAQTSGAVGPYNEQFF
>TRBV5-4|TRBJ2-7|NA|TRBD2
TGTGCCAGCAGCTCGGGACTAGCGGACATAGCCTACGAGCAGTACTTC
CASSSGLADIAYEQYF
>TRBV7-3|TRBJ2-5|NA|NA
TGTGCCAGCAGCCCACCGGGGGGCCGGGAAGAGACCCAGTACTTC
CASSPPGGREETQYF
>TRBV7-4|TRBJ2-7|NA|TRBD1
TGTGCCAGCAGCTTAGCCCCGGGACAGGGCCATCACTACGAGCAGTACTTC
CASSLAPGQGHHYEQYF
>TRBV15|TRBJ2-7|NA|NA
TGTGCCACCAGCAGAGATAGGGGACCTCGGGACGAGCAGTACTTC
CATSRDRGPRDEQYF
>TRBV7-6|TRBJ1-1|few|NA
TGTGCCAGCAGCTTTAGTCCGAACACTGAAGCTTTCTTT
CASSFSPNTEAFF
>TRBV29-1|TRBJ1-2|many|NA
TGCAGCGTTGGGGGTCAAGGCATAAATGGCTACACCTTC
CSVGGQGINGYTF
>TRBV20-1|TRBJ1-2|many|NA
TGCAGTGCTAGAGCCGTTGGCGGGGATGACTACACCTTC
CSARAVGGDDYTF
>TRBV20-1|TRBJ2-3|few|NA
TGCAGTGCTAGGGGCGGGGTCGGGACAGATACGCAGTATTTT
CSARGGVGTDTQYF
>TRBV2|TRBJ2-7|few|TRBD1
TGTGCCAGAAGGGACAGGGGAATCTCCTACGAGCAGTACTTC
CARRDRGISYEQYF
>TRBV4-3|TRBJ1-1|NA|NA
TGCGCCAGCAGCCAAGATCAGGGGAACACTGAAGCTTTCTTT
CASSQDQGNTEAFF
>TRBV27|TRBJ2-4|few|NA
TGTGCCAGCAGTTTATCGTTGGCTAGAGACGCCAAAAACATTCAGTACTTC
CASSLSLARDAKNIQYF
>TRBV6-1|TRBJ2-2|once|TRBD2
TGTGCCAGCCCTTCTATCACTAGCGGAGTGAACACCGGGAAGCTGTTTTTT
CASPSITSGVNTGKLFF
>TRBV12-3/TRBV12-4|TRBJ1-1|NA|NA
TGTGCCAGCAGCCTGGGGAGCGCCTGGGACACTGAAGCTTTCTTT
CASSLGSAWDTEAFF
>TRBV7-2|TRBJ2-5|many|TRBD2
TGTGCCAGCAGCTCGCCGGGACTAGAAAAGACCCAGTACTTC
CASSSPGLEKTQYF
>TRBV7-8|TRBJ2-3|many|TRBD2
TGTGCCAGCAGCTCCCGGACTAGCGGAAGCACAGATACGCAGTATTTT
CASSSRTSGSTDTQYF
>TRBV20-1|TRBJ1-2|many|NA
TGCAGTGTTCCGGGACGAGGAGTTTATGGCTACACCTTC
CSVPGRGVYGYTF
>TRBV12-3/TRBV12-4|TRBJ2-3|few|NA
TGTGCCAGCAGTTTTACTAGCCCTGGGGAGCAGTATTTT
CASSFTSPGEQYF
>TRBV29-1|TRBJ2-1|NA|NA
TGCAGCGTCGGCCATGATCAGTTCTTC
CSVGHDQFF
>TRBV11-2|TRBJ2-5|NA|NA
TGTGCCAGCAGCTTAGTCGGGTCCTTCCAAGAGACCCAGTACTTC
CASSLVGSFQETQYF
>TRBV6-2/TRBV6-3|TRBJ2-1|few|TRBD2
TGTGCCAGCAGTTACCGGGAGGGCGAGTGGAATGAGCAGTTCTTC
CASSYREGEWNEQFF
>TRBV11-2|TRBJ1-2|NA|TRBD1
TGTGCCAGCAGCCCGACAGGGCCCGAATTTAACTATGGCTACACCTTC
CASSPTGPEFNYGYTF
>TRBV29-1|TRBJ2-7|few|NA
TGCAGCGTCCAGAGTTTAGATTCCTACGAGCAGTACTTC
CSVQSLDSYEQYF
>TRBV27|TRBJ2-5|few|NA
TGTGCCAGCACCCCCGTCGGGTCGGTAGAGACCCAGTACTTC
CASTPVGSVETQYF